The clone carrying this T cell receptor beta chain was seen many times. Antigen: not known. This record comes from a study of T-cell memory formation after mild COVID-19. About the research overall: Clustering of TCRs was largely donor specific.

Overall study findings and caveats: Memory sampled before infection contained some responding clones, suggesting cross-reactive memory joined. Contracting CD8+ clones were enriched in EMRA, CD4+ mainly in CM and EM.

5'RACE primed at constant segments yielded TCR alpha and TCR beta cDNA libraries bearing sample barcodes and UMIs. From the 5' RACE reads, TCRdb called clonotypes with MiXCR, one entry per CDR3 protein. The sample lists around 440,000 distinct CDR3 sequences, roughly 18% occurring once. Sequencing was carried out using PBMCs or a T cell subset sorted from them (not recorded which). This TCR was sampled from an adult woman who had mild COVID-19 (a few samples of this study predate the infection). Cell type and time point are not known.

The CDR3 DNA reads TGTGCCAGCAGCTTGGTACAGGGGGCGGGTGAGCAGTACTTC. It translates to CASSLVQGAGEQYF. The chain recombines TRBV5-6 with TRBJ2-7, with TRBD1 matching over 9 bases. V was pared by 0 bases and J by 7 bases, with 5 bases of the junction left unmatched. Looked up from germline, CDR1 is SGHDT and CDR2 is YYEEEE. CDR3 length: 14 residues.